This is a list of T cell receptor beta chains from one sample in a study of yellow fever vaccine responses in identical twins. One entry per CDR3 protein results from TCRdb running MiXCR on the RT-PCR reads. The sample has about 6,000 distinct CDR3 sequences, under 80% seen once. The material was T cells from blood (PBMCs), unsorted or a sorted subset (not recorded which), obtained before or after yellow fever vaccination (not recorded which). These receptor sequences come from a woman younger than 30 who received the yellow fever vaccine. The CDR3 runs from the conserved cysteine through the conserved F or W. Fields, in order: clone size, V gene, J gene, D gene, CDR3 protein, CDR3 DNA. D genes are given only for firm matches. Size is omitted from some rows. Given values are once, few, many or a class for expanded clones.

-	TRBV2	TRBJ2-5	-	CASRVFGREETQYF	TGTGCCAGCAGAGTTTTTGGTAGGGAAGAGACCCAGTACTTC
-	TRBV27	TRBJ2-1	TRBD1	CASSSYRGTASNEQFF	TGTGCCAGCAGTTCTTACAGGGGTACAGCTAGCAATGAGCAGTTCTTC
-	TRBV4-2	TRBJ1-2	TRBD1	CASSQTDREGLNYGYTF	TGTGCCAGCAGCCAAACCGACAGGGAGGGTTTGAACTATGGCTACACCTTC
-	TRBV2	TRBJ2-7	TRBD2	CASSEDGGAYEQYF	TGTGCCAGCAGTGAAGATGGGGGGGCCTACGAGCAGTACTTC
few	TRBV29-1	TRBJ2-1	-	CSVGLGYNEQFF	TGCAGCGTTGGACTGGGCTACAATGAGCAGTTCTTC
-	TRBV2	TRBJ1-5	-	CASSEAAQGPQHF	TGTGCCAGCAGTGAAGCGGCGCAAGGGCCCCAGCATTTT
-	TRBV29-1	TRBJ2-3	-	CSVDLGTDTQYF	TGCAGCGTCGACTTGGGCACAGATACGCAGTATTTT
few	TRBV2	TRBJ1-4	-	CASSEAGVTNEKLFF	TGTGCCAGCAGTGAAGCGGGGGTTACCAATGAAAAACTGTTTTTT
few	TRBV4-1	TRBJ2-5	-	CASSQDIGNSETQYF	TGCGCCAGCAGCCAAGATATTGGCAACTCAGAGACCCAGTACTTC
few	TRBV2	TRBJ1-1	TRBD1	CASKTDRGGTEAFF	TGTGCCAGCAAAACCGACAGGGGGGGCACTGAAGCTTTCTTT
-	TRBV28	TRBJ1-2	-	CATDAGIANYGYTF	TGTGCCACCGACGCAGGGATAGCTAACTATGGCTACACCTTC
-	TRBV25-1	TRBJ2-7	TRBD1	CASTIRDRGLEQYF	TGTGCCAGCACCATCCGGGACAGGGGACTGGAGCAGTACTTC
-	TRBV9	TRBJ1-2	TRBD1	CASSVGQGDGYTF	TGTGCCAGCAGCGTAGGGCAGGGGGATGGCTACACCTTC
few	TRBV4-3	TRBJ1-2	TRBD1	CASSQEGQGSGGYTF	TGCGCCAGCAGCCAAGAGGGACAGGGATCTGGCGGCTACACCTTC
-	TRBV7-6	TRBJ2-5	TRBD2	CASSLGTSGPGAQYF	TGTGCCAGCAGCTTAGGGACTAGCGGGCCCGGGGCCCAGTACTTC
-	TRBV10-3	TRBJ1-2	-	CAISESVNNLDGYTF	TGTGCCATCAGTGAGTCGGTAAACAATTTGGATGGCTACACCTTC
few	TRBV11-1	TRBJ2-5	-	CASSPPGETQYF	TGTGCCAGCAGCCCCCCGGGGGAGACCCAGTACTTC
few	TRBV5-1	TRBJ2-3	TRBD1	CASSWGQADTQYF	TGCGCCAGCAGCTGGGGACAGGCAGATACGCAGTATTTT
-	TRBV20-1	TRBJ2-7	-	CSAQLRAGAYEQYF	TGCAGTGCTCAACTCCGGGCAGGGGCGTACGAGCAGTACTTC
once	TRBV15	TRBJ2-3	TRBD1	CATSLAQGADTQYF	TGTGCCACCAGCCTGGCTCAGGGGGCCGATACGCAGTATTTT
-	TRBV10-1	TRBJ2-7	-	CASRSVSYEQYF	TGCGCCAGCAGGTCGGTCTCCTACGAGCAGTACTTC
-	TRBV23-1	TRBJ2-1	TRBD1	CASSHPGQGYNEQFF	TGCGCCAGCAGTCATCCGGGACAGGGCTACAATGAGCAGTTCTTC
-	TRBV2	TRBJ2-1	-	CASSDRRSNEQFF	TGTGCCAGCAGTGATCGGCGAAGCAATGAGCAGTTCTTC
few	TRBV10-3	TRBJ2-1	-	CAISPTAYNEQFF	TGTGCCATCAGTCCGACAGCCTACAATGAGCAGTTCTTC
-	TRBV2	TRBJ2-5	TRBD2	CASNERGQETQYF	TGTGCCAGCAACGAGCGGGGGCAAGAGACCCAGTACTTC
-	TRBV29-1	TRBJ2-3	-	CSCSPEANTDTQYF	TGCAGCTGCTCCCCGGAGGCGAACACAGATACGCAGTATTTT
-	TRBV28	TRBJ1-3	-	CASPSGRDGNTIYF	TGTGCCAGCCCGTCGGGCAGAGATGGAAACACCATATATTTT
few	TRBV29-1	TRBJ2-7	TRBD1	CSVTGGTYEQYF	TGCAGCGTTACAGGGGGAACCTACGAGCAGTACTTC
few	TRBV20-1	TRBJ2-1	TRBD2	CSARDFASGRVNEQFF	TGCAGTGCTAGAGATTTCGCTAGCGGGAGGGTCAATGAGCAGTTCTTC
-	TRBV5-1	TRBJ2-1	-	CASSLEVNEQFF	TGCGCCAGCAGCTTGGAAGTCAATGAGCAGTTCTTC
-	TRBV29-1	TRBJ2-1	TRBD2	CSVNEEGLAGSSYNEQFF	TGCAGCGTAAATGAAGAAGGCCTAGCGGGTAGCTCCTACAATGAGCAGTTCTTC
-	TRBV7-9	TRBJ1-4	-	CASDAGNEKLFF	TGTGCCAGTGACGCCGGTAATGAAAAACTGTTTTTT
-	TRBV11-3	TRBJ2-7	-	CASSLGWAEQYF	TGTGCCAGCAGCTTAGGGTGGGCCGAGCAGTACTTC
once	TRBV18	TRBJ1-4	-	CASSPVGKDNEKLFF	TGTGCCAGCTCACCAGTGGGGAAGGATAATGAAAAACTGTTTTTC
-	TRBV29-1	TRBJ2-2	-	CSVVGAPNTGELFF	TGCAGCGTTGTAGGCGCTCCGAACACCGGGGAGCTGTTTTTT
-	TRBV6-1	TRBJ1-2	-	CASSLTLQGGGYTF	TGTGCCAGCTCTCTTACTCTGCAGGGCGGCGGCTACACCTTC